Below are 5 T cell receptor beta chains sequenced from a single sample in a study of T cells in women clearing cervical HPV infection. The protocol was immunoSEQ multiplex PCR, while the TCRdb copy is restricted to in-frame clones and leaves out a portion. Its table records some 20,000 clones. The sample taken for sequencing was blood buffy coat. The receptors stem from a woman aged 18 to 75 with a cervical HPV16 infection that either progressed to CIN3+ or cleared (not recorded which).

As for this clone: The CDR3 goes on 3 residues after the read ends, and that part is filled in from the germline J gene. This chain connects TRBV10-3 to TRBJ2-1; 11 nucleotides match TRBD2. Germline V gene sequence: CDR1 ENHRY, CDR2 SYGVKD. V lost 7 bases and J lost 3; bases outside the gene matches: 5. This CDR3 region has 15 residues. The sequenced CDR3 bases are TGTGCCATCAAGACTAGCGGGAACCTCTACAATGAG. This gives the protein CAIKTSGNLYNE. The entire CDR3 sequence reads CAIKTSGNLYNEQFF.

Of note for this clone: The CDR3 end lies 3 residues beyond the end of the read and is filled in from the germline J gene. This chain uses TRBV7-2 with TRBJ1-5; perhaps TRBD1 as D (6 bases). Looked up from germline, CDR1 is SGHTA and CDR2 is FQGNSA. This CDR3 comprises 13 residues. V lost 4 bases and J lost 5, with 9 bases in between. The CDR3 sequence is CASSSTGDQPQHF. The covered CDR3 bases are TGTGCCAGCAGCTCGACAGGAGATCAGCCC.

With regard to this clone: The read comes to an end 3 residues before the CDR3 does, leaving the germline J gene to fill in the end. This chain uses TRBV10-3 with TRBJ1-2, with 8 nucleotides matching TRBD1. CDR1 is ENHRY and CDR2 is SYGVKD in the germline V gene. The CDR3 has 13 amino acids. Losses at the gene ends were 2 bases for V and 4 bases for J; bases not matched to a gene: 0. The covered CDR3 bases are TGTGCCATCAGTGAGGACAGGGGCTATGGC. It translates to CAISEDRGYG. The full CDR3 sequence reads CAISEDRGYGYTF.

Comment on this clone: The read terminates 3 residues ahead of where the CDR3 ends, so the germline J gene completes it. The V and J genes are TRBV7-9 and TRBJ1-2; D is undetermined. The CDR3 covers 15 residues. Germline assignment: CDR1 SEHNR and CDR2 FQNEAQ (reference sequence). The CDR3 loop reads CASSLESRGTDTYTF. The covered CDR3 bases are TGTGCCAGCAGCTTAGAGAGTAGAGGCACAGATACC.

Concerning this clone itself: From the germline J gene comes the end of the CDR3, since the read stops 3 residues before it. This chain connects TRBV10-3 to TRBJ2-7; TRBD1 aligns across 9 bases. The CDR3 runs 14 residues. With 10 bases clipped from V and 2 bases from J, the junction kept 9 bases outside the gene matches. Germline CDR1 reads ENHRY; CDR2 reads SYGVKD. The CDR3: CATRPGQGPYEQYF. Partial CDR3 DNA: TGTGCCACTCGACCGGGACAGGGTCCCTACGAG.